Sequencing of this T cell receptor beta chain was carried out in a study of blood T cells in healthy people across ages. For every donor, a draw yielded around 10 milliliters of peripheral blood. This clonotype was counted ten times or more. Primers used in a second PCR of about 6 to 11 cycles were a sample-barcoded 5' primer and a J-beta primer mix. Using its own MiXCR run on the 5' RACE reads, TCRdb lists one record per CDR3 protein. The sample has some 800,000 distinct CDR3 sequences; about 25% are singletons. The V gene end was trimmed by 1 base and the J gene end by 0 bases; junction bases not matched to a gene: 5. Germline-derived CDR1 and CDR2 are DFQATT and SNEGSKA (reference sequence). This CDR3 is 16 amino acids long. This sample was also put to use in a study of T cells of mothers and their children. From that study: Normalized overlap was always slightly, never significantly, higher in related than unrelated mother-child pairs.

The chain joins TRBV20-1 to TRBJ2-1; 8 bases are shared with TRBD2. The receptor was derived from a boy aged 10-17 years in good health. Specimen: blood. CDR3 amino acids: CSARVRTSGSYNEQFF. The CDR3 region has the DNA TGCAGTGCTAGAGTAAGAACTAGCGGCTCCTACAATGAGCAGTTCTTC.